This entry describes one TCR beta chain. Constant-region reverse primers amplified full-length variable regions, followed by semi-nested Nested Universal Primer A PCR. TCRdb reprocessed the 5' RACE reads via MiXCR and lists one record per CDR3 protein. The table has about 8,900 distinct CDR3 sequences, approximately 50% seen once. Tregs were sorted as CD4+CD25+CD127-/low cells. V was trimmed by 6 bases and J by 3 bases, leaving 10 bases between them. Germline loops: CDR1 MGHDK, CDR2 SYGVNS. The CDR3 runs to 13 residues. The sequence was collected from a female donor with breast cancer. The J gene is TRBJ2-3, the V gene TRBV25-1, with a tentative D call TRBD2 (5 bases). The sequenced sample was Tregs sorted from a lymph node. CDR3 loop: CASRGSETDTQYF. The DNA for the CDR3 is TGTGCCAGCAGGGGTAGCGAGACAGATACGCAGTATTTT. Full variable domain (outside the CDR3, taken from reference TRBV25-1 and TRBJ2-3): EADIYQTPRYLVIGTGKKITLECSQTMGHDKMYWYQQDPGMELHLIHYSYGVNSTEKGDLSSESTVSRIRTEHFPLTLESARPSHTSQYLCASRGSETDTQYFGPGTRLTVL.